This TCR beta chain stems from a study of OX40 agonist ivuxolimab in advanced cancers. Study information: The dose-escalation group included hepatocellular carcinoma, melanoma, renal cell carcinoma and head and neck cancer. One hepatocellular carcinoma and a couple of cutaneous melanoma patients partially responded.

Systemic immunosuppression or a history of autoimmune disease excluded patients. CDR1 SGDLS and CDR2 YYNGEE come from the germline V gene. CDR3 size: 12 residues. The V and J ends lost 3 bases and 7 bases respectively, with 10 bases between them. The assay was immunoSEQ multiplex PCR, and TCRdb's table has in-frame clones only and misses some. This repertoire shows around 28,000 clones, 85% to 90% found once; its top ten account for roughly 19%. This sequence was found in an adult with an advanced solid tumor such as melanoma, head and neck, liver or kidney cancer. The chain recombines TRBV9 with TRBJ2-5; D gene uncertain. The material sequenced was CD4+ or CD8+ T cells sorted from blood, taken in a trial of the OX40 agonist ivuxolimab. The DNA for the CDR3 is TGTGCCAGCAGCGGAGACCTCGTGACCCAGTACTTC. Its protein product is CASSGDLVTQYF.